A single sample is the source of the 27 T cell receptor beta chains below, sequenced in a study of blood T cell repertoires in COVID-19. Generated by immunoSEQ multiplex PCR, the TCRdb table keeps only in-frame clones and is missing some. The data hold around 200,000 clones, with roughly 85% observed a single time. The sequenced sample consisted of peripheral blood. The receptor source for this set is a young woman who had recovered from COVID-19.

Here the CDR3 reads CASSSLNQPQHF. The CDR3, as DNA: TGTGCCAGTAGTTCTCTCAATCAGCCCCAGCATTTT. The chain is built from TRBV19 and TRBJ1-5; D ambiguous. From germline, CDR1 is LNHDA and CDR2 SQIVND (reference sequence). V lost 5 bases, J lost 3 bases, and 5 bases lay in between. CDR3 length equals 12 residues. The full variable domain, with the rest looked up from reference TRBV19 and TRBJ1-5, is DGGITQSPKYLFRKEGQNVTLSCEQNLNHDAMYWYRQDPGQGLRLIYYSQIVNDFQKGDIAEGYSVSREKKESFPLTVTSAQKNPTAFYLCASSSLNQPQHFGDGTRLSIL.

The genes are TRBV9 and TRBJ2-1; D not certain. Germline V gene sequence: CDR1 SGDLS, CDR2 YYNGEE. Trimming removed 3 bases from V and 12 bases from J, with 10 bases in between. This CDR3 spans 11 amino acids. CDR3 loop: CASSAHSGQFF. The CDR3 nucleotides read TGTGCCAGCAGCGCCCACAGTGGGCAGTTCTTC. The full variable domain, with the rest looked up from reference TRBV9 and TRBJ2-1, is DSGVTQTPKHLITATGQRVTLRCSPRSGDLSVYWYQQSLDQGLQFLIQYYNGEERAKGNILERFSAQQFPDLHSELNLSSLELGDSALYFCASSAHSGQFFGPGTRLTVL.

The chain recombines TRBV7-3 with TRBJ2-7; 12 bases are shared with TRBD1. Trimming cost V 2 bases and J 2 bases; bases outside gene matches: 7. Germline CDR1 is SGHTA and CDR2 is FQGTGA. The CDR3 loop spans 17 amino acids. The CDR3, as DNA: TGTGCCAGCAGCTTATGGGACAGGGGGCTCCCTCCCTACGAGCAGTACTTC. Its protein is CASSLWDRGLPPYEQYF.

The chain carries TRBV9 and TRBJ2-5, with TRBD2 matching 9 bases. CDR1 is SGDLS and CDR2 is YYNGEE in the germline V gene. V gave up 0 bases and J gave up 4 bases; unmatched junction bases: 10. The CDR3 consists of 17 residues. The CDR3 is CASSVAGIAGVLETQYF. The CDR3 DNA sequence: TGTGCCAGCAGCGTAGCTGGGATAGCGGGAGTTCTAGAGACCCAGTACTTC.

This chain connects TRBV27 to TRBJ2-2, with D possibly TRBD1 on 6 matching bases. This CDR3 contains 11 residues. In germline, CDR1 is MNHEY, CDR2 SMNVEV (reference sequence). V lost 5 bases and J 8 bases, leaving 6 bases between the germline ends. CDR3 bases: TGTGCCAGCAGTGGGACAGGGGAGCTGTTTTTT. This encodes CASSGTGELFF.

This clone was observed once. The chain joins TRBV9 to TRBJ2-4; unclear D gene. Germline CDR1 and CDR2: SGDLS and YYNGEE. V lost 4 bases, J lost 0 bases, and 14 bases lay in between. The CDR3 contains 16 residues. CDR3 DNA: TGTGCCAGCAGCCCTCGGGTCTCTCTAGCCAAAAACATTCAGTACTTC. As protein: CASSPRVSLAKNIQYF.

The J gene is TRBJ1-4, the V gene TRBV6-5; 7 bases are a match to TRBD1. There are 16 residues in the CDR3. Germline trimming cut 4 bases from V and 3 bases from J; bases unmatched to any gene: 8. Germline V gene data show CDR1 as MNHEY and CDR2 as SVGAGI. The CDR3 sequence: CASSSPYRGANEKLFF. The DNA for the CDR3 is TGTGCCAGCAGTTCCCCGTACAGGGGAGCTAATGAAAAACTGTTTTTT.

The chain has TRBV13 and TRBJ2-3; D is ambiguous. Trimming took off 0 bases at V and 4 bases at J, with 11 bases between the two ends. The CDR3 is 15 residues long. Looked up from germline, CDR1 is PRHDT and CDR2 is FYEKMQ (reference sequence). The CDR3 reads CASSLGVSLADTQYF. CDR3 DNA: TGTGCCAGCAGCTTAGGGGTTAGCCTCGCAGATACGCAGTATTTT.

The rearrangement joins TRBV6-5 to TRBJ2-7; a possible D gene is TRBD2 (6 bases). V lost 8 bases, J lost 3 bases, and 20 bases lay in between. This CDR3 contains 15 residues. Germline CDR1 reads MNHEY; CDR2 reads SVGAGI. The CDR3 nucleotides are TGTGCCAGCCAAGTGCTCGGGAGCCCTAGCTACGAGCAGTACTTC. Amino acids: CASQVLGSPSYEQYF.

V is TRBV30 and J is TRBJ1-2, with D possibly being TRBD1 (5 bases). CDR1 is GTSNPN and CDR2 is SVGIG in the germline V gene (reference sequence). V was pared by 7 bases and J by 4 bases, with 16 bases between. The CDR3 spans 13 residues. CDR3 sequence reads: CASDRRVGYGYTF. The DNA of the CDR3 is TGTGCCTCGGATCGCAGGGTCGGCTATGGCTACACCTTC.

J is TRBJ2-7 and V is TRBV6-6; 7 bases are shared with TRBD2. Germline V gene lookup returns CDR1 MNHNY and CDR2 SVGAGI (reference sequence). The trim removed 2 bases at V and 6 bases at J, leaving 7 bases unmatched. The CDR3 sequence is 14 residues long. CDR3 in DNA: TGTGCCAGCAGTTACGCGGGAGTGGGGGGCGAGCAGTACTTC. Amino acids: CASSYAGVGGEQYF.

The genes are TRBV19 and TRBJ2-3; D is ambiguous. The V gene lost 1 base and the J gene lost 6 bases, with 11 bases spanning the gap. CDR3 length: 14 residues. Germline loops: CDR1 LNHDA, CDR2 SQIVND (reference sequence). This chain's CDR3 is CASSIVGLRDTQYF. CDR3 DNA sequence: TGTGCCAGTAGTATAGTTGGGCTACGGGATACGCAGTATTTT.

This clone was observed a handful of times. This rearrangement joins TRBV4-1 to TRBJ1-5; 7 nucleotides agree with TRBD1. V dropped 1 base and J dropped 4; count of bases not matched to a gene: 7. The CDR3 has 16 amino acids. Looked up from germline, CDR1 is MGHRA and CDR2 is YSYEKL. This CDR3 is CASSQVGTGANQPQHF. The CDR3 DNA reads as TGCGCCAGCAGCCAAGTAGGAACAGGGGCGAATCAGCCCCAGCATTTT.

The chain is built from TRBV19 and TRBJ2-1; 12 nucleotides align to TRBD2. The CDR3 sequence is 17 residues long. Germline CDR1 reads LNHDA; CDR2 reads SQIVND (reference sequence). V shed 3 bases and J 8 bases; nucleotides not matched to a gene: 11. The chain's CDR3 is CASSIRTSGIFLHEQFF. CDR3 sequence (DNA): TGTGCCAGTAGTATTAGGACTAGCGGGATTTTCTTGCATGAGCAGTTCTTC.

This clone was observed a single time. The chain has TRBV5-1 and TRBJ2-7; 10 bases fit TRBD1. V dropped 0 bases and J dropped 3; count of bases not matched to a gene: 0. Germline loops: CDR1 SGHRS, CDR2 YFSETQ. The CDR3 is 14 residues long. The DNA of the CDR3 is TGCGCCAGCAGCTTGGGGACAGGGGGCTACGAGCAGTACTTC. This translates into CASSLGTGGYEQYF.

This rearrangement joins TRBV4-2 to TRBJ1-5; D is undetermined. V dropped 1 base and J dropped 0 bases, with 13 bases sitting between them. In germline, CDR1 is LGHNA, CDR2 YNFKEQ. The CDR3 length is 17 residues. CDR3 protein: CASSQGFGQFSNQPQHF. The DNA for the CDR3 is TGTGCCAGCAGCCAAGGTTTTGGGCAGTTTAGCAATCAGCCCCAGCATTTT.

The rearrangement joins TRBV19 to TRBJ1-4; maybe TRBD1 (5 bases). With 1 base removed from V and 8 bases from J, the gap between germline ends came to 8 bases. The CDR3 is 13 amino acids. Germline CDR1 is LNHDA and CDR2 is SQIVND (reference sequence). CDR3 DNA sequence: TGTGCCAGTAGTATAGCTCCAGGGGAAAAACTGTTTTTT. The encoded protein is CASSIAPGEKLFF.

The CDR3 bases are TGCAGTGCTCCGACTAGTGGGGAGCAGTACTTC. This codes for CSAPTSGEQYF. The chain employs TRBV20-1 and TRBJ2-7; D possibly corresponds to TRBD2 (6 bases). This CDR3 contains 11 residues. Germline CDR1 DFQATT, CDR2 SNEGSKA (reference sequence). V was trimmed by 5 bases and J by 7 bases, leaving 12 bases between them.

The chain has TRBV6-2 or TRBV6-3 and TRBJ1-4, with D possibly TRBD1 on 6 matching bases. Germline V CDR1 and CDR2: MNHEY, SVGEGT. V lost 5 bases and J lost 7, with 17 bases in between. CDR3 size: 15 residues. The CDR3 sequence: CASSPDRFGSEKLFF. The CDR3 DNA sequence: TGTGCCAGCAGTCCCGACAGGTTTGGAAGTGAAAAACTGTTTTTT.

This clone has only a few counts. CDR3 sequence: CASSRGGLAGLGNEQFF. The CDR3 DNA follows: TGCGCCAGCAGCCGTGGAGGACTAGCGGGGTTGGGGAATGAGCAGTTCTTC. The chain is built from TRBV4-1 and TRBJ2-1, with 12 bases lining up with TRBD2. CDR3 length: 17 residues. CDR1 is MGHRA and CDR2 is YSYEKL in the germline V gene. After removal of 4 bases from V and 7 bases from J, the junction contained 11 bases not matched to a gene.

The chain employs TRBV15 and TRBJ2-1; a possible D gene is TRBD1 (6 bases). Looked up from germline, CDR1 is LNHNV and CDR2 is YYDKDF (reference sequence). This CDR3 comprises 15 residues. Trimming took 3 bases from V and 1 from J, leaving 10 bases between them. CDR3 DNA: TGTGCCACCAGCAGGGACAGATCTTCCTACAATGAGCAGTTCTTC. This encodes CATSRDRSSYNEQFF.

The sample holds one count of this clone. The V and J genes are TRBV25-1 and TRBJ2-5; D is perhaps TRBD1 (6 bases). From germline, CDR1 is MGHDK and CDR2 SYGVNS. The CDR3 runs to 17 residues. The V end was cut by 3 bases, the J end by 2 bases, with 19 bases between. The CDR3: CASSDLDGDIGQETQYF. The CDR3 bases are TGTGCCAGCAGTGACCTCGATGGGGACATTGGGCAAGAGACCCAGTACTTC.

The J gene is TRBJ1-4, the V gene TRBV12-5, with D maybe TRBD1 (5 bases). The CDR3 extends over 14 amino acids. The ends were cut back, 0 bases at V and 17 bases at J, with 19 bases in the middle. CDR1 and CDR2 from the germline V gene are LGHNT and FRNRAP. CDR3 amino acids: CASGLVPPGQGIFF. The CDR3 DNA reads TGTGCTAGTGGTTTGGTACCCCCAGGGCAGGGTATATTTTTT.

V is TRBV7-9 and J is TRBJ1-1; D unresolved. Germline assignment: CDR1 SEHNR and CDR2 FQNEAQ (reference sequence). Trimming pared 1 base from V and 11 bases from J, leaving 11 bases between. The CDR3 has 12 amino acids. CDR3 nucleotides: TGTGCCAGCAGCTTAGACCCCGGGGAGGCTTTCTTT. Its protein product is CASSLDPGEAFF.

Only one count was recorded for this clone. V gene TRBV5-1 combines with J gene TRBJ1-5; no definite D call. This CDR3 spans 16 amino acids. The germline V gene has CDR1 SGHRS and CDR2 YFSETQ. V dropped 4 bases and J dropped 2 bases, with 16 bases sitting between them. CDR3 sequence: CASSVGPSGGNQPQHF. The CDR3 DNA is TGCGCCAGCAGCGTTGGGCCCTCCGGGGGCAATCAGCCCCAGCATTTT.

The chain combines TRBV7-9 with TRBJ2-2; 7 positions match TRBD1. The CDR3 extends over 15 amino acids. With 4 bases clipped from V and 8 bases from J, the junction kept 10 bases outside the gene matches. CDR1 and CDR2 (germline): SEHNR, FQNEAQ (reference sequence). DNA for the CDR3: TGTGCCAGCAGCTCCTTCGACAGGGTGGCGGGGGAGCTGTTTTTT. Translated, it gives CASSSFDRVAGELFF.

This clone was detected only once. V and J are TRBV4-1 and TRBJ2-1; D not certain. The CDR3 has 16 residues. CDR1 and CDR2 (germline): MGHRA, YSYEKL. Trimming cost V 4 bases and J 2 bases, with 15 bases left between them. CDR3 in amino acids: CASSPEGGITYNEQFF. The CDR3 DNA reads as TGCGCCAGCAGCCCCGAAGGCGGAATAACCTACAATGAGCAGTTCTTC.